This TCR beta chain was retrieved from a study of low-dose radiotherapy and immunotherapy resistance in tumors (dated by TCRdb to 2022 to 2024). With regard to the full study: Patients in Cohort 1 were given 0.5 Gy per fraction every 2 weeks, and the prescribed total PTV dose was 6.5 Gy. Patients in Cohort 2 were given 1 Gy per fraction every two weeks, for a total of 13 Gy across 26 weeks. Patients were given nivolumab as a 240 mg flat dose every two weeks and ipilimumab at 1 mg/kg every six weeks, with both drugs delivered intravenously. Intravenous cyclophosphamide at 200 mg/m2 was administered every two weeks, one day ahead of each radiation and immunotherapy administration. Aspirin 300 mg was taken orally once daily by patients for four cycles, starting on cycle 1 day 1. Trial participants were not randomized into treatment groups. Eight patients were included in the translational analysis, namely three from the first dose cohort plus the first five from the second dose cohort.

The listed sequencing device is Illumina HiSeq 2500. Superscript III and a set of TRAV- and TRBV-specific primers were used to synthesize first-strand cDNA, so that both TCRalpha and TCRbeta chains were covered. TCRs were amplified for 20 PCR cycles with Phusion, using a constant-region primer paired with the adapter attached to the V primers. Isolated mRNA was amplified with the MessageAmp II aRNA Amplification Kit, using a roughly 15-hour in vitro transcription at 37°C. The Dynabeads mRNA DIRECT Purification Kit was used to isolate the mRNA for TCR sequencing. Indexed Illumina adapters were added in a second Phusion PCR of 25 cycles, after which AMPure XP beads were used to purify the products. In the original analysis: Custom Perl scripts pooled TCR sequences encoding the same protein, removed out-of-frame sequences and computed each clonotype's abundance. TCR sequences supported by only a single read were excluded from analysis. Repertoire metrics included Shannon entropy, Gini index, clonality, richness, and frequency of TCRs shared between repertoires. The public reads were run again by TCRdb, first through fastp at Q25 and then through MiXCR, and only productive beta chains were kept. CDR3 protein duplicates are merged, each entry listing the most common genes and DNA. The V and J calls and clone size come from TCRdb's table, not from the authors' own analysis. Within this sample are some 71,000 distinct CDR3 sequences, with roughly 31% of them counted one time only. Approximately 12% of the sample rests with the top ten.

Relative to germline, V is missing 0 bases and J is missing 0 bases, with 1 base of the junction outside any gene match. Reading from cysteine to phenylalanine, the CDR3 counts 16 amino acids. The read is trimmed to its CDR3 DNA, 48 bases read in frame from base 1. Taken from the germline V gene, the CDR1 and CDR2 loops are ENHRY and SYGVKD. This clonotype appeared many times. Its binding antigen is unknown. Base quality data are lacking; no much larger clone is found one base away. Sample time point, as interpreted from the label and publication: before trial treatment. The donors came from RACIN, which was a single-arm phase I dose-escalation trial that paired nivolumab and ipilimumab with aspirin, low-dose cyclophosphamide and low-dose radiotherapy. Patients were eligible if they had advanced solid tumors that were TIL-negative.

The receptor was derived from a female donor with ovarian cancer. The chain couples TRBV10-3 to TRBJ2-2, with TRBD2 identical over 7 junction bases. The sample in question was PBMCs, obtained before treatment. Here is the DNA: TGTGCCATCAGTGAGTCGGGAGGGGCGAACACCGGGGAGCTGTTTTTT. Translated, this gives CAISESGGANTGELFF.